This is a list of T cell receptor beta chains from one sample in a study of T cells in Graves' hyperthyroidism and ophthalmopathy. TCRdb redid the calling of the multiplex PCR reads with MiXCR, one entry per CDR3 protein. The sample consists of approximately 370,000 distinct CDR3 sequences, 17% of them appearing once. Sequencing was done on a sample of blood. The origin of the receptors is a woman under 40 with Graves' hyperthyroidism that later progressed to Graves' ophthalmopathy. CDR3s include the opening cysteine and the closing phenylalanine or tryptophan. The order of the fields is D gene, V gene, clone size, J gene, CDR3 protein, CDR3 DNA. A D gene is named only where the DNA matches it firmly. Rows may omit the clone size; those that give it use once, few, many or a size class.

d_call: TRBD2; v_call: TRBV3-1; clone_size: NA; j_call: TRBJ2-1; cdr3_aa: CASSRFVAGGLYNEQFF; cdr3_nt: TGTGCCAGCAGCAGATTTGTCGCGGGGGGGCTTTACAATGAGCAGTTCTTC
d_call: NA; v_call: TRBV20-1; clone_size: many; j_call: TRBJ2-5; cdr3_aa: CSAISSEGYTRGPQETQYF; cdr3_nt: TGCAGTGCTATTTCGTCAGAAGGCTACACCCGGGGACCCCAAGAGACCCAGTACTTC
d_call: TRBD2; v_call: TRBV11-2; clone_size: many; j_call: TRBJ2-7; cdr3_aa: CASSRSGTFYEQYF; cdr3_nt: TGTGCCAGCAGCCGTAGCGGGACGTTCTACGAGCAGTACTTC
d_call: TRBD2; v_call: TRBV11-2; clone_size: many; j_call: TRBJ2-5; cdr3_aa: CASSSRTSGDLAETQYF; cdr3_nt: TGTGCCAGCAGCTCCCGGACTAGCGGGGACCTTGCAGAGACCCAGTACTTC
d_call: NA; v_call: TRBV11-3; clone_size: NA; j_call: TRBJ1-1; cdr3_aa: CASSLDQGLLAFF; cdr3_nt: TGTGCCAGCAGCTTAGATCAGGGGTTACTAGCTTTCTTT
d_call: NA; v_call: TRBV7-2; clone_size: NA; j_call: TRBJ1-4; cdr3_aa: CASSTTGPATNEKLFF; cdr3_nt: TGTGCCAGCAGTACGACAGGACCCGCAACTAATGAAAAACTGTTTTTT
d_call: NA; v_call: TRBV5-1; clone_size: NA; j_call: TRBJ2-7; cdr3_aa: CASSLEAGTAPYEQYF; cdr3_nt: TGCGCCAGCAGCTTGGAGGCCGGGACGGCACCCTACGAGCAGTACTTC
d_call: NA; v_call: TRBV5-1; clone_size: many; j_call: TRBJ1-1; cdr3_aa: CASSFPGYTEAFF; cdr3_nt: TGCGCCAGCAGCTTCCCGGGTTACACTGAAGCTTTCTTT
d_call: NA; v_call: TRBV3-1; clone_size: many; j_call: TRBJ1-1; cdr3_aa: CASSYGTVLNTEAFF; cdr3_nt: TGTGCCAGCAGCTACGGGACGGTACTGAACACTGAAGCTTTCTTT
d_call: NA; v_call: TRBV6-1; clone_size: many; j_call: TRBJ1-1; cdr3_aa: CASRAGQRNTEAFF; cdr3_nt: TGTGCCAGCAGGGCCGGGCAACGGAACACTGAAGCTTTCTTT
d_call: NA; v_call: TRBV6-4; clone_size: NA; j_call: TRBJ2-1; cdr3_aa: CASGHRDNRGNEQFF; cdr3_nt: TGTGCCAGCGGCCACCGGGATAATAGGGGAAATGAGCAGTTCTTC
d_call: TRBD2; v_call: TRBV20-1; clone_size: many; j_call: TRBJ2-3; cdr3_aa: CSAGTSGTDTQYF; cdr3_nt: TGCAGTGCAGGGACTAGCGGAACAGATACGCAGTATTTT
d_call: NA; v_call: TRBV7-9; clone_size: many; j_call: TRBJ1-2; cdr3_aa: CASSFLKEDYGYTF; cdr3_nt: TGTGCCAGCAGCTTTCTCAAAGAAGACTATGGCTACACCTTC
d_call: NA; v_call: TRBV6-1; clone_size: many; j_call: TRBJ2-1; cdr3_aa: CASSEGLGLGIYEQFF; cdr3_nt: TGTGCCAGCAGTGAAGGGTTGGGGCTAGGAATATATGAGCAGTTCTTC
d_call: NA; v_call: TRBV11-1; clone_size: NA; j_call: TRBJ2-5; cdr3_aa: CASSLYQTGIEYF; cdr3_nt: TGTGCCAGCAGCTTATATCAAACGGGTATCGAGTACTTC
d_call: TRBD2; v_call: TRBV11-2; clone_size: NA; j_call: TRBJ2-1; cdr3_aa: CASSLEGTSGSYNEQFF; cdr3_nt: TGTGCCAGCAGCTTAGAAGGCACTAGCGGGAGCTACAATGAGCAGTTCTTC
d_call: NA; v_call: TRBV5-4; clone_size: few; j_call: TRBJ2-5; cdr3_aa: CASSWNRQAMETQYF; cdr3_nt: TGTGCCAGCAGCTGGAATCGACAGGCCATGGAGACCCAGTACTTC
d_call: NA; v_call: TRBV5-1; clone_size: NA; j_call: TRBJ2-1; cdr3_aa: CASSFTTSVDNEQFF; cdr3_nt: TGCGCCAGCAGCTTTACGACGAGCGTGGACAATGAGCAGTTCTTC
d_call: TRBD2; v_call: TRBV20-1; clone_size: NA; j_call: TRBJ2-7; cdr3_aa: CSASDPLEAGGTYEQYF; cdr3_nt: TGCAGTGCTAGCGATCCCCTGGAAGCGGGGGGCACCTACGAGCAGTACTTC
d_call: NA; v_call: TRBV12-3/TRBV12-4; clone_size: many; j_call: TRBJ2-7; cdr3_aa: CASSSFRASYEQYF; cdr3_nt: TGTGCCAGCAGCTCGTTTAGGGCCTCCTACGAGCAGTACTTC
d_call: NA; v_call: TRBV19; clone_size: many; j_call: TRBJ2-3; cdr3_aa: CASSMNRAGSTDTQYF; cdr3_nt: TGTGCCAGTAGTATGAATAGGGCAGGGAGCACGGATACGCAGTATTTT
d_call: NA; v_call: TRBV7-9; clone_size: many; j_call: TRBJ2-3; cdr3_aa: CASSLAGYMTDTQYF; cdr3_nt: TGTGCCAGCAGCTTAGCAGGGTACATGACAGATACGCAGTATTTT
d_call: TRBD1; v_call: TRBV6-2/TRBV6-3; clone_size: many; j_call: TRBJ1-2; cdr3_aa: CASSYSSGQGATYGYTF; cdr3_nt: TGTGCCAGCAGTTACTCTTCTGGACAGGGGGCTACCTATGGCTACACCTTC